Each of the 25 T cell receptor beta chains below was sequenced from the same sample in a study of regulatory T cells in long-lasting Graves disease. Time point indicated: newly diagnosed GD, antithyroid drugs for less than 3 months. Generation of the TCR library employed RNA extracted from PBMCs. Investigators prepared the TCR beta libraries by applying iRepertoire HTBI primers and Arm-PCR of CDR3 regions. TCRdb passed the multiplex PCR reads through MiXCR, listing each CDR3 protein once. This table holds more than 450,000 distinct CDR3 sequences, more than 10% found once. This sample was shared with a second study, whose subject was T cells in Graves' hyperthyroidism and ophthalmopathy.

The sequencing used peripheral blood mononuclear cells (PBMCs), collected at new diagnosis, from a patient treated with antithyroid drugs. The receptors stem from a young woman with Graves disease.

This clonotype was observed once. A much bigger clone sits one base away, suggesting this may be a read error. The chain combines TRBV12-3 or TRBV12-4 with TRBJ1-2; 8 nucleotides match TRBD1. The CDR3 is 16 amino acids. CDR3 nucleotide sequence: TGTGCCGGCAGTCCCGACAGGGGCCCGGTAGGCTATGGCTACACCTTC. The encoded protein is CAGSPDRGPVGYGYTF.

This clonotype was picked up a small number of times. The chain uses TRBV6-1 and TRBJ2-5; 8 positions agree with TRBD1. Losses at the gene ends were 5 bases for V and 2 bases for J; bases not matched to a gene: 4. The CDR3 loop spans 14 amino acids. Per germline, CDR1 MNHNS and CDR2 SASEGT. The CDR3 coding sequence is TGTGCCAGCAGTCCGCACAGGGGGCAAGAGACCCAGTACTTC. It yields the protein CASSPHRGQETQYF.

This clonotype was seen only a few times. This chain connects TRBV5-1 to TRBJ2-1; the match to TRBD1 covers 8 bases. The CDR3 has 15 residues. V was pared by 4 bases and J by 12 bases, with 15 bases of the junction left unmatched. The germline CDR1 and CDR2 sequences are SGHRS and YFSETQ. The CDR3: CASSPPGQAGERQFF. CDR3 DNA sequence: TGCGCCAGCAGCCCGCCGGGACAGGCAGGTGAGCGGCAGTTCTTC.

Ten or more counts support this clonotype. J is TRBJ1-1 and V is TRBV28, with D uncertain. The V gene lost 2 bases and the J gene lost 3 bases, with 7 bases spanning the gap. This CDR3 region has 13 residues. In germline, CDR1 is MDHEN, CDR2 SYDVKM. This CDR3 is CASSLVKYTEAFF. CDR3 nucleotides: TGTGCCAGCAGTTTAGTGAAGTACACTGAAGCTTTCTTT.

The gene calls are TRBV5-1 and TRBJ2-2; 7 bases fit TRBD1. Looked up from germline, CDR1 is SGHRS and CDR2 is YFSETQ. After removal of 4 bases from V and 4 bases from J, the junction contained 7 bases not matched to a gene. This CDR3 contains 15 residues. The CDR3 DNA reads as TGCGCCAGCAGCCCGGGACAGATGGGCACCGGGGAGCTGTTTTTT. Residues: CASSPGQMGTGELFF.

The sample holds many counts of this clonotype. The rearrangement uses TRBV6-1 and TRBJ2-2; weak D call: TRBD2 (6 bases). CDR3 length equals 15 residues. Germline CDR1 reads MNHNS; CDR2 reads SASEGT. Trimming cost V 8 bases and J 5 bases, with 18 bases left between them. The CDR3 DNA reads as TGTGCCAGCGGACGGAGACTAGGCGGGACCGGGGAGCTGTTTTTT. Translation gives CASGRRLGGTGELFF.

This clonotype showed up many times. The rearrangement joins TRBV2 to TRBJ2-1; 7 nucleotides line up with TRBD2. The germline V gene has CDR1 SNHLY and CDR2 FYNNEI. CDR3 length equals 12 residues. With V trimmed by 6 bases and J by 6 bases, 2 bases remained unmatched. The DNA of the CDR3 is TGTGCCAGCAGCGGACTAGTCAATGAGCAGTTCTTC. Its protein product is CASSGLVNEQFF.

The sample holds a few counts of this clonotype. The chain employs TRBV7-2 and TRBJ2-7, with D tentatively TRBD1 or TRBD2 (6 bases each). Trimming took off 6 bases at V and 6 bases at J, with 21 bases between the two ends. Per germline, CDR1 SGHTA and CDR2 FQGNSA. CDR3 length equals 15 residues. The CDR3 is CASRGGRNPSGEQYF. The CDR3 region has the DNA TGTGCCAGCAGGGGGGGCAGGAACCCTTCGGGCGAGCAGTACTTC. Full variable domain (rest looked up from reference TRBV7-2 and TRBJ2-7): GAGVSQSPSNKVTEKGKDVELRCDPISGHTALYWYRQSLGQGLEFLIYFQGNSAPDKSGLPSDRFSAERTGGSVSTLTIQRTQQEDSAVYLCASRGGRNPSGEQYFGPGTRLTVT.

The chain joins TRBV18 to TRBJ2-1; TRBD1 aligns across 9 bases. Germline assignment: CDR1 KGHSH and CDR2 LQKENI. V was clipped by 3 bases and J by 8 bases; unmatched bases: 11. CDR3 length: 16 residues. The CDR3 DNA follows: TGTGCCAGCTCACCTGCCGGGACAGGGCTCCCCGATGAGCAGTTCTTC. Translating it yields CASSPAGTGLPDEQFF.

There are many counts of this clonotype. V usage is TRBV5-4 and J usage is TRBJ1-6; 8 bases align to TRBD1. J gave up 8 bases and V 3 bases, and 1 base lay outside the gene matches. This CDR3 spans 13 amino acids. CDR1 and CDR2 (germline): SGHNT, YYREEE (reference sequence). The CDR3 protein is CASSSDRDSPLHF. The CDR3 DNA reads as TGTGCCAGCAGCTCGGACAGGGATTCACCCCTCCACTTT.

This clonotype was picked up many times. V and J are TRBV30 and TRBJ1-5, with a possible D match to TRBD1 (6 bases). V dropped 4 bases and J dropped 1 base, with 17 bases sitting between them. This CDR3 is built from 16 residues. The germline V gene encodes CDR1 GTSNPN and CDR2 SVGIG (reference sequence). The CDR3 here is CAWNTAQGSSNQPQHF. The CDR3 region has the DNA TGTGCCTGGAACACCGCACAGGGTTCAAGCAATCAGCCCCAGCATTTT.

This clonotype was detected ten times or more. The chain combines TRBV15 with TRBJ2-2, with D perhaps being TRBD1 or TRBD2 (5 bases each). The CDR3 totals 16 residues. V shed 5 bases and J shed 1 base, with 14 bases lying between them. Germline V lookup: CDR1 LNHNV, CDR2 YYDKDF (reference sequence). The CDR3, as DNA: TGTGCCACCAGCCCCACGGGGCTGGGGAACACCGGGGAGCTGTTTTTT. This translates into CATSPTGLGNTGELFF. The whole variable domain, filled in from reference TRBV15 and TRBJ2-2, reads DAMVIQNPRYQVTQFGKPVTLSCSQTLNHNVMYWYQQKSSQAPKLLFHYYDKDFNNEADTPDNFQSRRPNTSFCFLDIRSPGLGDTAMYLCATSPTGLGNTGELFFGEGSRLTVL.

The V call is TRBV10-2, the J call TRBJ2-3, with 10 positions matching TRBD2. Germline CDR1 is WSHSY and CDR2 is SAAADI. With 5 bases clipped from V and 4 bases from J, the junction kept 3 bases outside the gene matches. The CDR3 extends over 14 amino acids. For the CDR3, the DNA is TGCGCCAGCAGTTCTAGCGGGAGCGCAGATACGCAGTATTTT. Residues: CASSSSGSADTQYF.

This clonotype was detected ten times or more. The chain joins TRBV27 to TRBJ2-1; 8 nucleotides line up with TRBD2. The V gene's germline CDR1 is MNHEY and CDR2 SMNVEV (reference sequence). V gave up 5 bases and J gave up 7 bases; unmatched junction bases: 10. This CDR3 spans 15 amino acids. In DNA, the CDR3 is TGTGCCAGCAGTGGCCGGGGGGGGGCTAGGAATGAGCAGTTCTTC. Its translation is CASSGRGGARNEQFF.

This clonotype was detected ten times or more. CDR3 region: CAWRVKGLAPQHF. In DNA, the CDR3 is TGTGCCTGGAGAGTCAAGGGCCTGGCGCCCCAGCATTTT. The J gene is TRBJ1-5, the V gene TRBV30; no definite D call. Germline V lookup: CDR1 GTSNPN, CDR2 SVGIG (reference sequence). The V end was cut by 3 bases, the J end by 9 bases, with 15 bases between. The CDR3 loop spans 13 amino acids.

The rearrangement links TRBV4-3 to TRBJ2-6; D is unresolved. Germline V gene data show CDR1 as LGHNA and CDR2 as YSLEER. Trimming removed 1 base from V and 0 bases from J, with 10 bases in between. This CDR3 has 17 residues. Here the CDR3 DNA reads TGCGCCAGCAGCCAAGTGATGTGGGGCTCTGGGGCCAACGTCCTGACTTTC. It translates to CASSQVMWGSGANVLTF.

This chain connects TRBV11-2 to TRBJ2-7, with D unclear. The V gene lost 4 bases and the J gene lost 4 bases, with 17 bases spanning the gap. The CDR3 loop spans 15 amino acids. Per the germline V gene, CDR1 is SGHAT and CDR2 is FQNNGV. The DNA of the CDR3 is TGTGCCAGCAGCTACCAACTTTACCTGGGTTACGAGCAGTACTTC. Protein: CASSYQLYLGYEQYF. The full variable domain, its missing parts supplied by reference TRBV11-2 and TRBJ2-7, is EAGVAQSPRYKIIEKRQSVAFWCNPISGHATLYWYQQILGQGPKLLIQFQNNGVVDDSQLPKDRFSAERLKGVDSTLKIQPAKLEDSAVYLCASSYQLYLGYEQYFGPGTRLTVT.

The rearrangement joins TRBV2 to TRBJ1-1; D may be TRBD1 (6 bases). There are 15 residues in the CDR3. Germline V gene sequence: CDR1 SNHLY, CDR2 FYNNEI. Trimming pared 4 bases from V and 1 base from J, leaving 13 bases between. The CDR3 is CASSGVGGTNTEAFF. The CDR3 region has the DNA TGTGCCAGCAGTGGGGTAGGGGGGACGAACACTGAAGCTTTCTTT.

Ten or more counts support this clonotype. This chain joins TRBV2 and TRBJ1-5; 10 nucleotides line up with TRBD1. The germline V gene encodes CDR1 SNHLY and CDR2 FYNNEI. The CDR3 extends over 15 amino acids. Trimming cost V 5 bases and J 2 bases; bases outside gene matches: 3. The CDR3 nucleotides read TGTGCCAGCAGTAAGACAGGGGGCGGCAATCAGCCCCAGCATTTT. Translation: CASSKTGGGNQPQHF. The full variable domain, its missing parts supplied by reference TRBV2 and TRBJ1-5, is EPEVTQTPSHQVTQMGQEVILRCVPISNHLYFYWYRQILGQKVEFLVSFYNNEISEKSEIFDDQFSVERPDGSNFTLKIRSTKLEDSAMYFCASSKTGGGNQPQHFGDGTRLSIL.

This clonotype appeared a few times. Sequence at one end of the junction differs from germline and may be a read error. The chain links TRBV24-1 to TRBJ1-2; TRBD1 matches at 9 bases. The CDR3 sequence is 14 residues long. Germline V gene lookup returns CDR1 KGHDR and CDR2 SFDVKD. Here the CDR3 reads CATSDTGGSYGHTF. The DNA of the CDR3 is TGTGCCACCAGTGATACAGGGGGCAGCTATGGCCACACCTTC.

This clonotype came up many times. The chain recombines TRBV19 with TRBJ2-2; D possibly matches TRBD1 or TRBD2 (5 bases each). V was pared by 7 bases and J by 7 bases, with 16 bases between. Germline-derived CDR1 and CDR2 are LNHDA and SQIVND (reference sequence). The CDR3 runs to 14 residues. The CDR3 region is CASTFWGSDGELFF. DNA of the CDR3: TGTGCCAGTACCTTCTGGGGGAGTGACGGGGAGCTGTTTTTT.

There are many counts of this clonotype. The gene calls are TRBV6-2 or TRBV6-3 and TRBJ2-7; D perhaps matches TRBD2 (6 bases). Germline V CDR1 and CDR2: MNHEY, SVGEGT. The CDR3 loop spans 17 amino acids. The V end was cut by 7 bases, the J end by 0 bases, with 22 bases between. The CDR3 sequence is CASKRPIADDSSYEQYF. DNA for the CDR3: TGTGCCAGCAAACGACCCATAGCGGACGACAGCTCCTACGAGCAGTACTTC.

The gene calls are TRBV5-6 and TRBJ2-4; D ambiguous. With 0 bases removed from V and 11 bases from J, the gap between germline ends came to 9 bases. CDR1 is SGHDT and CDR2 is YYEEEE in the germline V gene. The CDR3 contains 12 residues. CDR3 sequence reads: CASSLGTLVQYF. CDR3 DNA: TGTGCCAGCAGCTTGGGGACCCTCGTTCAGTACTTC.

This clonotype was detected ten times or more. The CDR3 DNA sequence: TGCAGCGCCGGACTAGCGGACACAGATACGCAGTATTTT. This codes for CSAGLADTDTQYF. The chain has TRBV20-1 and TRBJ2-3; TRBD2 matches 10 bases. Germline V gene lookup returns CDR1 DFQATT and CDR2 SNEGSKA (reference sequence). The CDR3 is 13 amino acids.

This clonotype has at least ten counts. The rearrangement joins TRBV20-1 to TRBJ1-2, with D maybe TRBD1 (6 bases). This CDR3 has 14 residues. Trimming shortened V by 0 bases and J by 4 bases, and 12 bases separated the two germline ends. Germline assignment: CDR1 DFQATT and CDR2 SNEGSKA (reference sequence). Written as DNA, the CDR3 is TGCAGTGCTAGAGATTACAGGGTCCGCTATGGCTACACCTTC. This gives the protein CSARDYRVRYGYTF.